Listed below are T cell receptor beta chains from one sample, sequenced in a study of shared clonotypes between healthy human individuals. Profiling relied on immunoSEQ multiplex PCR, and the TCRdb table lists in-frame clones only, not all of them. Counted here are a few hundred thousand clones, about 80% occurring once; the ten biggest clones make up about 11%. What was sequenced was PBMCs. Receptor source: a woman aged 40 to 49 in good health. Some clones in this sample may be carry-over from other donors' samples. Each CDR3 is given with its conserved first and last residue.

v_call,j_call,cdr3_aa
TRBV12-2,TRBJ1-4,CASRLATGENEKLFF
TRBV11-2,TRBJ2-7,CASSLGPLSAGFYEQYF
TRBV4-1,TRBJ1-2,CASSQDPLGRGDGYTF
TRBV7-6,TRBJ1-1,CASSRGSDMNTEAFF
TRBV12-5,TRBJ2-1,CASANYFEGRELSYNEQFF
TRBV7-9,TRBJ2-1,CASSLAGLAGRNEQFF
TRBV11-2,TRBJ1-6,CASSPPGPYNSPLHF
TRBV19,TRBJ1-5,CASSMGQGRHQPQHF
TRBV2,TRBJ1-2,CASRKGQGVNYGYTF
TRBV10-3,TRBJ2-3,CAIRNLAGGADTQYF
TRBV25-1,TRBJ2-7,CARTRRVQQYF
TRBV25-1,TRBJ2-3,CASSETTVGTDTQYF
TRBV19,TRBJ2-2,CASSTSSGYTGELFF
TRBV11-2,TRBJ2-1,CASSPNPGLDNEQFF
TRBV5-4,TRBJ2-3,CASRLAGPTDTQYF
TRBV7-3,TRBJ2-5,CASSLTGGRETQYF
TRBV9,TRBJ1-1,CASSVGGFGNTEAFF
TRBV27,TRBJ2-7,CASSYTSGRVSYEQYF
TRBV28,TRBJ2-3,CASIMGQGATDTQYF
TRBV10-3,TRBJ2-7,CAISEADRGREQYF
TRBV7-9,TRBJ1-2,CASSSRDRDLYGYTF
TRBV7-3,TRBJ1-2,CASSLGVAGYTF
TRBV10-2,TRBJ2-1,CASTERGRASNEQFF
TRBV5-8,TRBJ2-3,CASSARGPGADTQYF
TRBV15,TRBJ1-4,CATSRDREEKLFF
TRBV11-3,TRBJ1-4,CATDRQGPYSKGKLFF
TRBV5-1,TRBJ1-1,CASSLVLGTEAFF